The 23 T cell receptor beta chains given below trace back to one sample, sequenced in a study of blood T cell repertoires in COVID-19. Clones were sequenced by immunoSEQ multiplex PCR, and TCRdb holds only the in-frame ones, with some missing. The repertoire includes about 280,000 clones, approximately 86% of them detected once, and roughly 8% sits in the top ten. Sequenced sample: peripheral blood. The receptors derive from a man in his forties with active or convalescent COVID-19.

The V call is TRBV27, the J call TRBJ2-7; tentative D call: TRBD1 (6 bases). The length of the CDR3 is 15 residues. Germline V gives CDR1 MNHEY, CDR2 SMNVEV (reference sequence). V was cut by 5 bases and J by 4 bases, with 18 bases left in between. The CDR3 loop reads CASSPHRVVLYEQYF. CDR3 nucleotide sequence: TGTGCCAGCAGTCCGCACAGGGTGGTCCTTTACGAGCAGTACTTC.

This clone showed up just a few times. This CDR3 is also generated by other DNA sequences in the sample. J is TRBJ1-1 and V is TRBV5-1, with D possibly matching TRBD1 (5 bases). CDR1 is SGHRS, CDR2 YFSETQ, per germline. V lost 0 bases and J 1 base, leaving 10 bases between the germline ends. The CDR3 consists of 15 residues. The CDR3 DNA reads TGCGCCAGCAGCTTGGAAGGGACTGCGAACACTGAAGCTTTCTTT. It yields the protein CASSLEGTANTEAFF.

Here the CDR3 reads CASSDGTGMTEAFF. The CDR3 nucleotides are TGTGCCAGCAGCGACGGGACAGGGATGACTGAAGCTTTCTTT. This chain connects TRBV9 to TRBJ1-1; 9 positions match TRBD1. Germline V lookup: CDR1 SGDLS, CDR2 YYNGEE. This CDR3 comprises 14 residues. Trimming removed 3 bases from V and 5 bases from J; junction bases left unmatched: 5.

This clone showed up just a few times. The CDR3 region is CASSMRGGNTEAFF. The CDR3 DNA reads as TGTGCCAGCAGCATGCGAGGGGGGAACACTGAAGCTTTCTTT. The gene calls are TRBV21-1 and TRBJ1-1; the tabulated D call, TRBD1, remains unverified against the DNA. TRBV21-1 is deemed a pseudogene. The CDR3 length is 14 residues.

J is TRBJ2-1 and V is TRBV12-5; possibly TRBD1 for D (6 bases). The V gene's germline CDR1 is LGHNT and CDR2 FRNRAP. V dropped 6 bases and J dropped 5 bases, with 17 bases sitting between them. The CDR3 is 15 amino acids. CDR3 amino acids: CASGSGTLTHNEQFF. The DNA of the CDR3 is TGTGCTAGTGGATCAGGGACACTCACTCACAATGAGCAGTTCTTC.

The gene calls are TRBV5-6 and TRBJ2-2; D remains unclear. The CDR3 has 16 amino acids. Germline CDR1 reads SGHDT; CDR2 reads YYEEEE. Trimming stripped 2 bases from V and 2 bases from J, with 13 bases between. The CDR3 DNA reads TGTGCCAGCAGCTTCTGGTTTGTCGGTAACACCGGGGAGCTGTTTTTT. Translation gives CASSFWFVGNTGELFF.

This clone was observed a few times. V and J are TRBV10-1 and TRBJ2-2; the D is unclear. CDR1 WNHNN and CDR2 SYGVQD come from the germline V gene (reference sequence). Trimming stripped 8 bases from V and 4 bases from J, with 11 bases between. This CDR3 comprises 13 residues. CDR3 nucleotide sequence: TGCGCCAGCCGCGGCACCCTCACCGGGGAGCTGTTTTTT. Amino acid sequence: CASRGTLTGELFF.

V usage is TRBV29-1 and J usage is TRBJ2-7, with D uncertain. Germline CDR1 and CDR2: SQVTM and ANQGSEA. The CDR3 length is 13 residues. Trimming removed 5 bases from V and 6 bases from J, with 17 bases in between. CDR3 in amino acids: CSVSFSRSGEQYF. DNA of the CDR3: TGCAGCGTTTCCTTTTCGCGGTCGGGCGAGCAGTACTTC.

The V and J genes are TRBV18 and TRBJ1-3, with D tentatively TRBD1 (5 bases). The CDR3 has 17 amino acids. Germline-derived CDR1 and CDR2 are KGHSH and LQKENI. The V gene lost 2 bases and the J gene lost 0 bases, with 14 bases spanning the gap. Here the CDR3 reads CASSPSGGDSSGNTIYF. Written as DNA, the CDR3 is TGTGCCAGCTCACCATCGGGCGGCGACAGCTCTGGAAACACCATATATTTT. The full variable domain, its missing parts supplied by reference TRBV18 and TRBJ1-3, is NAGVMQNPRHLVRRRGQEARLRCSPMKGHSHVYWYRQLPEEGLKFMVYLQKENIIDESGMPKERFSAEFPKEGPSILRIQQVVRGDSAAYFCASSPSGGDSSGNTIYFGEGSWLTVV.

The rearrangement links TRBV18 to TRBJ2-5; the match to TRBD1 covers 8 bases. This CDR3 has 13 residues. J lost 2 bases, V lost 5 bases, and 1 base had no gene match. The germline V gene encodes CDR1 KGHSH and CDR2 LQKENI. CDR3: CASSRQGQETQYF. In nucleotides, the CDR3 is TGTGCCAGCTCAAGACAGGGGCAAGAGACCCAGTACTTC. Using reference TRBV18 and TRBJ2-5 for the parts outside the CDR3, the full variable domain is NAGVMQNPRHLVRRRGQEARLRCSPMKGHSHVYWYRQLPEEGLKFMVYLQKENIIDESGMPKERFSAEFPKEGPSILRIQQVVRGDSAAYFCASSRQGQETQYFGPGTRLLVL.

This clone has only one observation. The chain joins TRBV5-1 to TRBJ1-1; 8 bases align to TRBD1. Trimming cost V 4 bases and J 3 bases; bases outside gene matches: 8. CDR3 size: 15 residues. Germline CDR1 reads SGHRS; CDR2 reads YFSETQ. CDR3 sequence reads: CASSPQGARDTEAFF. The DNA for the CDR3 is TGCGCCAGCAGCCCCCAGGGGGCGAGAGACACTGAAGCTTTCTTT. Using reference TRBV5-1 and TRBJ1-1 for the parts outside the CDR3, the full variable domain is KAGVTQTPRYLIKTRGQQVTLSCSPISGHRSVSWYQQTPGQGLQFLFEYFSETQRNKGNFPGRFSGRQFSNSRSEMNVSTLELGDSALYLCASSPQGARDTEAFFGQGTRLTVV.

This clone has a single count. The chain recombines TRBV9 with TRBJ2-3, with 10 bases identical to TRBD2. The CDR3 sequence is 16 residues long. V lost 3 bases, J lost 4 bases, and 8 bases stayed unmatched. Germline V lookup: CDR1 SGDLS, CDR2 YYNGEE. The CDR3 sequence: CASSGWLAGAPDTQYF. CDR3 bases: TGTGCCAGCAGCGGGTGGCTAGCGGGAGCCCCAGATACGCAGTATTTT. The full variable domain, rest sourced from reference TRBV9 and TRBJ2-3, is DSGVTQTPKHLITATGQRVTLRCSPRSGDLSVYWYQQSLDQGLQFLIQYYNGEERAKGNILERFSAQQFPDLHSELNLSSLELGDSALYFCASSGWLAGAPDTQYFGPGTRLTVL.

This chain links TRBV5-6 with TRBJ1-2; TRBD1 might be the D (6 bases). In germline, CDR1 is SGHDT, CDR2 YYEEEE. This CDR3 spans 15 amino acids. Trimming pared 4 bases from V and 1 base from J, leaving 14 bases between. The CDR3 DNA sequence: TGTGCCAGCAGCGGGGGGGCAGGCCTTAACTATGGCTACACCTTC. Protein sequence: CASSGGAGLNYGYTF.

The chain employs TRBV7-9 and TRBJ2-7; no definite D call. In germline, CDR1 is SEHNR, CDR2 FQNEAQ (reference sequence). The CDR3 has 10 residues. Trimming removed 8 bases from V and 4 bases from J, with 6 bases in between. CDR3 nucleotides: TGTGCCAGCGGGCCTTACGAGCAGTACTTC. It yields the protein CASGPYEQYF.

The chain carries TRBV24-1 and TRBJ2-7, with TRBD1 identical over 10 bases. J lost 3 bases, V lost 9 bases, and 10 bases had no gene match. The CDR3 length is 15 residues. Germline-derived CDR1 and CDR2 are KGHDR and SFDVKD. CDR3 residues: CATCWGQGTYYEQYF. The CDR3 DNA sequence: TGTGCCACCTGTTGGGGACAGGGGACCTACTACGAGCAGTACTTC.

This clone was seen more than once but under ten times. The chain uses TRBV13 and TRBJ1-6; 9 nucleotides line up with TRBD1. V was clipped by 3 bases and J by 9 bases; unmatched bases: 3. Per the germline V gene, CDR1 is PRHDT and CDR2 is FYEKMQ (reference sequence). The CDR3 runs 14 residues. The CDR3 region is CASSLDRGSSPLHF. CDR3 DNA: TGTGCCAGCAGCTTGGACAGGGGAAGTTCACCCCTCCACTTT.

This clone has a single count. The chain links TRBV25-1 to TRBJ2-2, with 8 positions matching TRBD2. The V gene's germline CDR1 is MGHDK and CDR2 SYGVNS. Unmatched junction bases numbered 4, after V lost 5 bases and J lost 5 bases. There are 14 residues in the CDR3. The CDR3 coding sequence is TGTGCCAGCAGTAATAGCGGGAATACCGGGGAGCTGTTTTTT. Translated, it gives CASSNSGNTGELFF.

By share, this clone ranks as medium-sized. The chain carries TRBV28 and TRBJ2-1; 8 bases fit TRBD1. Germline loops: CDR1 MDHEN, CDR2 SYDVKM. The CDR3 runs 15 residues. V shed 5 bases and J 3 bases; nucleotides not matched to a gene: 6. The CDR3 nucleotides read TGTGCCAGCAGTCCCCTCGGACAGGGCTACAATGAGCAGTTCTTC. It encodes CASSPLGQGYNEQFF.

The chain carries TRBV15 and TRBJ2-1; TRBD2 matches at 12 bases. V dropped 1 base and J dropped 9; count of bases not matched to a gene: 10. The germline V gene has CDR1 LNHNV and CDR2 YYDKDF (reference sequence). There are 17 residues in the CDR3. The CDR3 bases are TGTGCCACCAGCAGAGGACGCAGGGCTAGCGGGGGGGTTGAGCAGTTCTTC. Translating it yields CATSRGRRASGGVEQFF. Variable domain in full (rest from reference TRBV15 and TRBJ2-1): DAMVIQNPRYQVTQFGKPVTLSCSQTLNHNVMYWYQQKSSQAPKLLFHYYDKDFNNEADTPDNFQSRRPNTSFCFLDIRSPGLGDTAMYLCATSRGRRASGGVEQFFGPGTRLTVL.

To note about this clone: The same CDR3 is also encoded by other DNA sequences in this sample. The CDR3 here is CASTGPGGEGQPQHF. The CDR3 region has the DNA TGTGCCAGCACTGGCCCGGGAGGGGAGGGTCAGCCCCAGCATTTT. This chain links TRBV6-5 with TRBJ1-5; tentatively, D is TRBD1 (5 bases). Trimming pared 7 bases from V and 6 bases from J, leaving 19 bases between. The CDR3 is made up of 15 amino acids. Germline CDR1 reads MNHEY; CDR2 reads SVGAGI.

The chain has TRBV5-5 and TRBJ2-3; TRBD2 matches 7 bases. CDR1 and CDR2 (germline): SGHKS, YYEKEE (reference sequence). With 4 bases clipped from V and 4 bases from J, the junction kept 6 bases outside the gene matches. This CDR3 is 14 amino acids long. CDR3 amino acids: CASSPWRESDTQYF. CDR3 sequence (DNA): TGTGCCAGCAGCCCCTGGCGGGAGTCAGATACGCAGTATTTT.

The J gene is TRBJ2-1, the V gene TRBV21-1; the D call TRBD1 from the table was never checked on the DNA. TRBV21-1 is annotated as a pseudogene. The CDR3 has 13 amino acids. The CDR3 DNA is TGTGCCGCAATTACAGGGACCTACAATGAGCAGTTCTTC. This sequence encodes CAAITGTYNEQFF.

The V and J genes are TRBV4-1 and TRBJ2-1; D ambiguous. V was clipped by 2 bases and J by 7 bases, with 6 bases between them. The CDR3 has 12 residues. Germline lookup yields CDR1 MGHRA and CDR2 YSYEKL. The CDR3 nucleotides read TGCGCCAGCAGCCAACATCGGAATGAGCAGTTCTTC. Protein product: CASSQHRNEQFF.